Listed here are 18 T cell receptor beta chains from one sample, sequenced in a study of blood T cells in healthy people across ages. Alongside a J-beta primer mix, a sample-barcoded 5' primer served in a second PCR lasting about 7 to 11 cycles. Using its own MiXCR run on the 5' RACE reads, TCRdb lists one record per CDR3 protein. The data hold around 710,000 distinct CDR3 sequences, with 40% to 45% observed a single time. Sequenced material: blood. These TCRs come from a woman aged 60-70 years in good health.

With respect to this clonotype: A much larger clone lies one base from this, so it may be a read error. The chain links TRBV25-1 to TRBJ2-6; TRBD1 aligns across 12 bases. Germline V gene data show CDR1 as MGHDK and CDR2 as SYGVNS. J lost 6 bases, V lost 7 bases, and 13 bases had no gene match. The CDR3 spans 18 residues. The CDR3 loop reads CASIGPGQGALEANVLTF. The DNA for the CDR3 is TGTGCCAGCATCGGTCCGGGACAGGGGGCGTTAGAGGCCAACGTCCTGACTTTC.

Notes on this clonotype: A much larger clone differs from this one at a single base, so this may be a read error. The chain carries TRBV7-2 and TRBJ1-4; no reliable D call. V shed 4 bases and J shed 8 bases, with 11 bases lying between them. This CDR3 comprises 13 residues. The germline CDR1 and CDR2 sequences are SGHTA and FQGNSA. This CDR3 is CASSCSRTEKLFF. The CDR3 coding sequence is TGTGCCAGCAGCTGTAGTCGAACAGAAAAACTGTTTTTT.

The chain recombines TRBV2 with TRBJ2-6; D call uncertain. The CDR3 totals 16 residues. CDR1 is SNHLY, CDR2 FYNNEI, per germline. Trimming took off 6 bases at V and 0 bases at J, with 12 bases between the two ends. CDR3 in amino acids: CASSPDAASGANVLTF. The CDR3 DNA follows: TGTGCCAGCAGCCCTGACGCAGCCTCTGGGGCCAACGTCCTGACTTTC.

V is TRBV29-1 and J is TRBJ2-1; TRBD1 or TRBD2 may be the D gene (5 bases each). Germline assignment: CDR1 SQVTM and CDR2 ANQGSEA. The CDR3 has 12 residues. V lost 8 bases and J 5 bases, leaving 13 bases between the germline ends. The CDR3 DNA reads TGCAGCCGCCGGGACGGTAACAATGAGCAGTTCTTC. It encodes CSRRDGNNEQFF.

This chain joins TRBV11-1 and TRBJ2-7; D not certain. V gave up 4 bases and J gave up 2 bases, with 12 bases separating them. The CDR3 spans 14 residues. Germline V gives CDR1 SGHAT, CDR2 FQDESV (reference sequence). The CDR3 DNA reads TGTGCCAGCAGCTACGGTATCACGGCCTACGAGCAGTACTTC. Translating gives CASSYGITAYEQYF.

The sample holds many counts of this clonotype. The chain couples TRBV7-3 to TRBJ2-5; D may be TRBD1 (5 bases). The V end lost 6 bases, the J end lost 4 bases, and 18 bases lay between the germline ends. This CDR3 is built from 15 residues. The germline V gene encodes CDR1 SGHTA and CDR2 FQGTGA. CDR3 DNA sequence: TGTGCCAGCAGTCCGGTCAATGGGGCCCGAGAGACCCAGTACTTC. This codes for CASSPVNGARETQYF.

This clonotype was counted at least ten times. V usage is TRBV4-2 and J usage is TRBJ2-5; 7 bases are a match to TRBD2. The germline V gene encodes CDR1 LGHNA and CDR2 YNFKEQ. The V and J ends lost 5 bases and 0 bases, in that order; junction bases with no gene match: 6. This CDR3 spans 15 amino acids. For the CDR3, the DNA is TGTGCCAGCAGCGCGCCGGGACTACACCAAGAGACCCAGTACTTC. This gives the protein CASSAPGLHQETQYF.

V is TRBV20-1 and J is TRBJ2-1, with 10 bases identical to TRBD2. Germline CDR1 and CDR2: DFQATT and SNEGSKA (reference sequence). This CDR3 is built from 16 residues. Trimming took 0 bases from V and 3 from J; bases not matched to a gene: 5. This CDR3 reads CSARDLAGASYNEQFF. CDR3 sequence (DNA): TGCAGTGCTAGAGACCTAGCGGGAGCTAGCTACAATGAGCAGTTCTTC.

V is TRBV12-3 or TRBV12-4 and J is TRBJ2-1; TRBD2 matches 9 bases. Trimming cost V 7 bases and J 4 bases; bases outside gene matches: 14. CDR3 length: 17 amino acids. The CDR3 DNA sequence: TGTGCCAGCACGGGACATAGTAGCGGGGGAGCTTACAATGAGCAGTTCTTC. Its protein product is CASTGHSSGGAYNEQFF.

This chain joins TRBV29-1 and TRBJ1-1; 8 bases align to TRBD1. The germline V gene has CDR1 SQVTM and CDR2 ANQGSEA. V was pared by 5 bases and J by 3 bases, with 5 bases of the junction left unmatched. The CDR3 length is 13 residues. Here the CDR3 DNA reads TGCAGCGTTCCCGGACAGGGCTACACTGAAGCTTTCTTT. It encodes CSVPGQGYTEAFF.

With regard to this clonotype: This may arise from a read error, as a much more abundant clone is one base away. CDR3 sequence reads: CASSLGVSVKNRYEQYF. CDR3 nucleotides: TGCGCCAGCAGCTTGGGGGTGTCTGTCAAAAACCGCTACGAGCAGTACTTC. V gene TRBV5-1 combines with J gene TRBJ2-7; D not resolved. Trimming removed 0 bases from V and 3 bases from J, with 19 bases in between. CDR3 size: 17 residues. Germline V gene sequence: CDR1 SGHRS, CDR2 YFSETQ.

The chain is built from TRBV6-4 and TRBJ2-3; TRBD1 matches 7 bases. Germline lookup yields CDR1 MRHNA and CDR2 SNTAGT. The CDR3 runs 15 residues. Germline trimming cut 7 bases from V and 1 base from J; bases unmatched to any gene: 8. This CDR3 reads CASIGLGQGTDTQYF. Here the CDR3 DNA reads TGTGCCAGCATCGGACTTGGACAGGGCACAGATACGCAGTATTTT.

This sequence joins TRBV28 and TRBJ2-1; 14 nucleotides line up with TRBD2. This CDR3 spans 18 amino acids. V lost 6 bases, J lost 4 bases, and 11 bases stayed unmatched. Germline V gene data show CDR1 as MDHEN and CDR2 as SYDVKM. The CDR3 coding sequence is TGTGCCAGCAGGACAGGGCGACTAGCGGGAGGGCCTTACAATGAGCAGTTCTTC. Amino acids: CASRTGRLAGGPYNEQFF.

This sequence joins TRBV25-1 and TRBJ2-3, with D possibly being TRBD1 (6 bases). The CDR3 runs to 15 residues. Germline V gene lookup returns CDR1 MGHDK and CDR2 SYGVNS. Trimming pared 6 bases from V and 5 bases from J, leaving 18 bases between. CDR3 residues: CASSVTGYLVDTQYF. In DNA, the CDR3 is TGTGCCAGCAGCGTAACAGGGTATCTTGTAGATACGCAGTATTTT. Full variable domain (outside the CDR3, taken from reference TRBV25-1 and TRBJ2-3): EADIYQTPRYLVIGTGKKITLECSQTMGHDKMYWYQQDPGMELHLIHYSYGVNSTEKGDLSSESTVSRIRTEHFPLTLESARPSHTSQYLCASSVTGYLVDTQYFGPGTRLTVL.

Concerning this clonotype: Given a much more abundant clone one base away, this may be a read error. The V call is TRBV12-3 or TRBV12-4, the J call TRBJ1-6; D is undetermined. This CDR3 has 12 amino acids. The CDR3 DNA reads TGTGCCAGCAGTCCTAACAATTCACCCTTCCACTTT. It is translated as CASSPNNSPFHF.

This chain connects TRBV20-1 to TRBJ1-2, with TRBD1 matching over 9 bases. From germline, CDR1 is DFQATT and CDR2 SNEGSKA (reference sequence). This CDR3 comprises 15 residues. The V and J ends lost 1 base and 8 bases, in that order; junction bases with no gene match: 11. CDR3 DNA sequence: TGCAGTGCTAGAGGGCTCCGGGACAGGGAGCGGGGCTACACCTTC. This gives the protein CSARGLRDRERGYTF.

Details on this clonotype: This may come from a read error, since a much larger clone is one base off. Given the absence of the conserved phenylalanine or tryptophan at the CDR3 end, a read error is likely. The V and J genes are TRBV3-1 and TRBJ2-1; perhaps TRBD2 as D (6 bases). Trimming removed 0 bases at V and 6 bases at J, with 15 bases between. Germline lookup yields CDR1 LGHDT and CDR2 YNNKEL (reference sequence). The CDR3 consists of 16 residues. CDR3 in amino acids: CASSQDRGGTINEQFL. CDR3 in DNA: TGTGCCAGCAGCCAAGATCGCGGCGGGACCATCAATGAGCAGTTCTTA.

This clonotype came up a few times. This chain joins TRBV19 and TRBJ2-3, with 14 positions matching TRBD2. With 0 bases clipped from V and 5 bases from J, the junction kept 10 bases outside the gene matches. Germline CDR1 is LNHDA and CDR2 is SQIVND (reference sequence). The CDR3 length is 19 residues. This chain's CDR3 is CASSIEPGLAGGLEDTQYF. Here the CDR3 DNA reads TGTGCCAGTAGTATAGAACCCGGACTAGCGGGGGGTCTGGAAGATACGCAGTATTTT. The variable domain in full, completed from reference TRBV19 and TRBJ2-3, reads DGGITQSPKYLFRKEGQNVTLSCEQNLNHDAMYWYRQDPGQGLRLIYYSQIVNDFQKGDIAEGYSVSREKKESFPLTVTSAQKNPTAFYLCASSIEPGLAGGLEDTQYFGPGTRLTVL.